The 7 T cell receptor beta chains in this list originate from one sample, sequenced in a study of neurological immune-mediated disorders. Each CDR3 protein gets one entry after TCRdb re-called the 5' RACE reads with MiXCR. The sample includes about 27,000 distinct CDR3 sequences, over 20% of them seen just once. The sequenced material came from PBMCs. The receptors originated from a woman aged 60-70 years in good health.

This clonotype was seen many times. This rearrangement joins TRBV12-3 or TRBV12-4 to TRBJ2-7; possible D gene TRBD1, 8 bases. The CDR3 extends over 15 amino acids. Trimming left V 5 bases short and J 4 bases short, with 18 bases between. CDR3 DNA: TGTGCCAGCAGTCTAAGACAGGGGAGGGTTTACGAGCAGTACTTC. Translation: CASSLRQGRVYEQYF.

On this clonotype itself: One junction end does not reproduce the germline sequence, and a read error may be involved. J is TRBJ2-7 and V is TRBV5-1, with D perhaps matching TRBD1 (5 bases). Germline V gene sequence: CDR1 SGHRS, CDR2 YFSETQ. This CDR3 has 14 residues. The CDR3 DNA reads TGCGCCAGCAGCTGGACAAGGGGCGGATACGAGCAGAACTTC. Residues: CASSWTRGGYEQNF. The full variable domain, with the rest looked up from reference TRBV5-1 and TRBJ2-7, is KAGVTQTPRYLIKTRGQQVTLSCSPISGHRSVSWYQQTPGQGLQFLFEYFSETQRNKGNFPGRFSGRQFSNSRSEMNVSTLELGDSALYLCASSWTRGGYEQNFGPGTRLTVT.

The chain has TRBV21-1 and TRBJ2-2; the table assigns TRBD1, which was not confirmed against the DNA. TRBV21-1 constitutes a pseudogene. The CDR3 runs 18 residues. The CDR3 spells CARQVMIRRDRGTGDLFF. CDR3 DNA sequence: TGTGCCAGGCAGGTCATGATACGACGGGACCGGGGCACCGGGGATCTGTTTTTT.

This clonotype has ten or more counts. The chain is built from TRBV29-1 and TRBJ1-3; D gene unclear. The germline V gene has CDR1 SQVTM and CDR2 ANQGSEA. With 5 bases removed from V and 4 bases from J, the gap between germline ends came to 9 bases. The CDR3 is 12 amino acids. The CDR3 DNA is TGCAGCGTTACCTCAGGAGGAAACACCATATATTTT. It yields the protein CSVTSGGNTIYF.

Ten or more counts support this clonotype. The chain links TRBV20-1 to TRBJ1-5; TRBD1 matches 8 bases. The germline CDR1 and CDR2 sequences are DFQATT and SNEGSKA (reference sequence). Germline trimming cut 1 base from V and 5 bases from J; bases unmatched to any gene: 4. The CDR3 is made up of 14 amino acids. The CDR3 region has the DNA TGCAGTGCTAGAGTCAGGGGGCTGGATCAGCCCCAGCATTTT. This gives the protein CSARVRGLDQPQHF.

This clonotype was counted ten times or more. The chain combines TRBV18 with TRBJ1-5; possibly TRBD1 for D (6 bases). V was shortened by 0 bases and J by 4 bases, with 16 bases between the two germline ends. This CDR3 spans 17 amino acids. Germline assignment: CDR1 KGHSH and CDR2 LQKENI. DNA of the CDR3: TGTGCCAGCTCACCACCTGGAGAACAGGGTAGGAATCAGCCCCAGCATTTT. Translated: CASSPPGEQGRNQPQHF.

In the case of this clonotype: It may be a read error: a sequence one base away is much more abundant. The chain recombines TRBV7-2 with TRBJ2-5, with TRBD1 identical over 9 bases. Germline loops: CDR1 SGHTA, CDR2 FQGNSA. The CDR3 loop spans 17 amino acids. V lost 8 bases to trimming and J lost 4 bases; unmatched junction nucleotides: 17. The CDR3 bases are TGTGCCAGCGATCCCGGACAGGGGAGGGAGTATCGAGAGACCCAGTACTTC. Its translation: CASDPGQGREYRETQYF.